The clone carrying this T cell receptor (beta chain) came up a few times. Its antigen is undetermined. The sample is drawn from a study of cytomegalovirus exposure and HLA in healthy donors. CDR3 length: 16 residues. Germline V gene lookup returns CDR1 SEHNR and CDR2 FQNEAQ (reference sequence). V shed 5 bases, J shed 4 bases, and the junction held 7 bases outside the gene matches. Notes on the study in general: Cytomegalovirus association was assigned to about 180 TCR beta chains. Testing in vitro showed a few CMV-associated chains specific for CMV antigens. An analysis was carried out at a later point. It showed that HLA-associated TCR beta chains were more clonally expanded than equally common non-associated chains.

PCR involved 60 Vbeta and 13 Jbeta primers. As originally analysed: Later reanalysis found 70 million to 95 million unique TCR beta chains, about 11 million of them shared. Only in-frame clones appear in the TCRdb table, and some are missing; sequencing was by immunoSEQ multiplex PCR. The D gene and trimming were derived from the DNA, and the V and J assignments and clone size from that table. The data contain 150,000 to 180,000 clones, roughly 80% of them singletons. This clonotype was obtained from a woman in her 40s in good health and CMV-seronegative. The specimen was PBMCs. This chain links TRBV7-9 with TRBJ2-3; the match to TRBD2 covers 12 bases. This chain's CDR3 is CASSARLAGESDTQYF. The CDR3 DNA is TGTGCCAGCAGCGCCCGACTAGCGGGAGAATCAGATACGCAGTATTTT.